The 26 T cell receptor beta chains listed next were all sequenced from one sample in a study of blood T cell repertoires in COVID-19. Libraries were prepared by immunoSEQ multiplex PCR; TCRdb keeps only in-frame clonotypes and omits some of them. The repertoire holds around 250,000 clones, with about 82% as singletons. Sequencing was performed on peripheral blood. Receptor source: an elderly man with acute or convalescent COVID-19.

This sequence joins TRBV3-1 (or the pseudogene TRBV3-2) and TRBJ1-2, with a tentative D call TRBD1 (5 bases). This CDR3 region has 13 residues. Germline CDR1 reads LGHDT; CDR2 reads YNNKEL (reference sequence). V lost 6 bases to trimming and J lost 4 bases, with 12 bases between them. CDR3: CASSRSRGYGYTF. Written as DNA, the CDR3 is TGTGCCAGCAGTCGATCTAGGGGCTATGGCTACACCTTC.

V is TRBV24-1 and J is TRBJ1-2; a possible D gene is TRBD1 (6 bases). The CDR3 spans 16 residues. CDR1 and CDR2 (germline): KGHDR, SFDVKD. Trimming left V 3 bases short and J 3 bases short, with 16 bases between. The CDR3 DNA follows: TGTGCCACCAGTGATCCATTAGACAGGTCCCACTATGGCTACACCTTC. This translates into CATSDPLDRSHYGYTF.

This clone was counted only a few times. This specimen includes other DNA sequences encoding the same CDR3. The chain is built from TRBV27 and TRBJ1-1; D not resolved. This CDR3 contains 13 residues. Germline CDR1 reads MNHEY; CDR2 reads SMNVEV (reference sequence). V was clipped by 3 bases and J by 0 bases, with 5 bases between them. CDR3 sequence (DNA): TGTGCCAGCAGTTTCTCCGTGAACACTGAAGCTTTCTTT. Amino acids: CASSFSVNTEAFF.

This chain uses TRBV3-1 (or the pseudogene TRBV3-2) with TRBJ2-1, with 11 bases that match TRBD2. The germline V gene has CDR1 LGHDT and CDR2 YNNKEL (reference sequence). The V segment lost 3 bases and the J segment 4 bases; nucleotides outside the gene matches: 2. The CDR3 loop spans 15 amino acids. CDR3 in amino acids: CASSQGLAEYNEQFF. The DNA of the CDR3 is TGTGCCAGCAGCCAGGGACTAGCGGAATACAATGAGCAGTTCTTC.

V and J are TRBV19 and TRBJ1-5; 7 bases match TRBD1. Trimming cost V 5 bases and J 0 bases; bases outside gene matches: 13. CDR1 is LNHDA and CDR2 is SQIVND in the germline V gene (reference sequence). This CDR3 has 18 residues. The CDR3 spells CASSPDGGYRGSNQPQHF. In DNA, the CDR3 is TGTGCCAGTAGTCCGGATGGGGGCTACAGGGGTAGCAATCAGCCCCAGCATTTT.

The chain has TRBV5-4 and TRBJ1-6; a weak D match, TRBD1 (6 bases). The CDR3 totals 17 residues. The V end was cut by 4 bases, the J end by 8 bases, with 22 bases between. Germline loops: CDR1 SGHNT, CDR2 YYREEE (reference sequence). CDR3 region: CASSPGRGGTNYSPLHF. Written as DNA, the CDR3 is TGTGCCAGCAGCCCGGGGAGGGGAGGGACAAATTATTCACCCCTCCACTTT.

This clone is a singleton in its sample. This chain joins TRBV15 and TRBJ1-6, with 10 bases matching TRBD1. Germline values: CDR1 LNHNV, CDR2 YYDKDF (reference sequence). J lost 5 bases, V lost 6 bases, and 10 bases had no gene match. This CDR3 comprises 17 residues. The CDR3 region is CATRPTGGALDNSPLHF. The CDR3 bases are TGTGCCACCAGGCCGACAGGGGGCGCATTAGATAATTCACCCCTCCACTTT.

This clone has more than one count but fewer than ten. The genes are TRBV27 and TRBJ1-4, with D possibly TRBD1 on 6 matching bases. This CDR3 has 14 residues. V was trimmed by 5 bases and J by 7 bases, leaving 14 bases between them. Germline CDR1 reads MNHEY; CDR2 reads SMNVEV (reference sequence). CDR3 sequence: CASSLYPTGEKLFF. The DNA for the CDR3 is TGTGCCAGCAGTCTCTACCCGACAGGTGAAAAACTGTTTTTT.

This clone was counted a single time. The chain couples TRBV14 to TRBJ2-1, with D perhaps matching TRBD2 (5 bases). This CDR3 is 12 amino acids long. The V gene lost 1 base and the J gene lost 12 bases, with 10 bases spanning the gap. Germline CDR1 and CDR2: SGHDN and FVKESK. CDR3 sequence reads: CASSQAGLGQFF. In DNA, the CDR3 is TGTGCCAGCAGCCAAGCCGGACTCGGGCAGTTCTTC.

The J gene is TRBJ2-7, the V gene TRBV20-1; D is uncertain. The CDR3 consists of 11 residues. Germline CDR1 and CDR2: DFQATT and SNEGSKA (reference sequence). With 5 bases removed from V and 7 bases from J, the gap between germline ends came to 12 bases. CDR3 sequence: CSARQAREQYF. CDR3 DNA: TGCAGTGCTCGGCAAGCTAGGGAGCAGTACTTC.

The chain couples TRBV28 to TRBJ2-7, with TRBD2 as a possible D gene (5 bases). CDR1 MDHEN and CDR2 SYDVKM come from the germline V gene. Trimming took off 2 bases at V and 6 bases at J, with 26 bases between the two ends. This CDR3 spans 18 amino acids. CDR3 residues: CASSLLTFRRTPLGEQYF. The CDR3, as DNA: TGTGCCAGCAGTTTACTAACTTTTCGTCGGACTCCCCTCGGCGAGCAGTACTTC. Supplemented by reference TRBV28 and TRBJ2-7, the full variable domain reads DVKVTQSSRYLVKRTGEKVFLECVQDMDHENMFWYRQDPGLGLRLIYFSYDVKMKEKGDIPEGYSVSREKKERFSLILESASTNQTSMYLCASSLLTFRRTPLGEQYFGPGTRLTVT.

The chain recombines TRBV5-6 with TRBJ1-6; D possibly corresponds to TRBD1 (5 bases). The CDR3 covers 15 residues. In germline, CDR1 is SGHDT, CDR2 YYEEEE. Trimming cost V 3 bases and J 9 bases, with 16 bases left between them. The CDR3 is CASSSSLGGTSPLHF. CDR3 nucleotides: TGTGCCAGCAGCTCCTCACTGGGGGGGACTTCACCCCTCCACTTT.

This clone showed up just once. The chain is built from TRBV6-2 or TRBV6-3 and TRBJ2-7; 8 bases align to TRBD2. The CDR3 totals 16 residues. V shed 5 bases and J 5 bases; nucleotides not matched to a gene: 14. Germline V gene data show CDR1 as MNHEY and CDR2 as SVGEGT. The CDR3 here is CASSPPLRAGVDEQYF. For the CDR3, the DNA is TGTGCCAGCAGTCCCCCCCTAAGAGCGGGAGTGGACGAGCAGTACTTC.

The chain joins TRBV7-2 to TRBJ1-5; TRBD1 might be the D (5 bases). Germline CDR1 reads SGHTA; CDR2 reads FQGNSA. This CDR3 comprises 14 residues. V shed 0 bases and J shed 4 bases, with 7 bases lying between them. CDR3 residues: CASSLAGGNQPQHF. As DNA, the CDR3 is TGTGCCAGCAGCTTAGCGGGGGGTAATCAGCCCCAGCATTTT. The whole variable domain, remainder taken from reference TRBV7-2 and TRBJ1-5, is GAGVSQSPSNKVTEKGKDVELRCDPISGHTALYWYRQSLGQGLEFLIYFQGNSAPDKSGLPSDRFSAERTGGSVSTLTIQRTQQEDSAVYLCASSLAGGNQPQHFGDGTRLSIL.

The V call is TRBV5-1, the J call TRBJ1-1, with D possibly TRBD1 on 6 matching bases. V lost 3 bases, J lost 4 bases, and 10 bases lay in between. The CDR3 is 13 amino acids. CDR1 is SGHRS, CDR2 YFSETQ, per germline. CDR3 in DNA: TGCGCCAGCAGCTACGGACAGCGCACTGAAGCTTTCTTT. Protein sequence: CASSYGQRTEAFF.

The chain uses TRBV3-1 (or the pseudogene TRBV3-2) and TRBJ1-2, with 9 bases aligning to TRBD1. The V segment lost 8 bases and the J segment 8 bases; nucleotides outside the gene matches: 9. Germline loops: CDR1 LGHDT, CDR2 YNNKEL (reference sequence). The length of the CDR3 is 13 residues. CDR3 residues: CASVSTGGLGYTF. The DNA of the CDR3 is TGTGCCAGCGTTTCTACAGGGGGCCTAGGCTACACCTTC.

The gene calls are TRBV14 and TRBJ1-1; unclear D gene. V was trimmed by 5 bases and J by 0 bases, leaving 7 bases between them. CDR3 length equals 13 residues. Germline V lookup: CDR1 SGHDN, CDR2 FVKESK. Here the CDR3 reads CASSNSLNTEAFF. CDR3 in DNA: TGTGCCAGCAGCAACTCCTTGAACACTGAAGCTTTCTTT.

The V gene is TRBV2, the J gene TRBJ1-1; 7 nucleotides line up with TRBD1. Germline V gives CDR1 SNHLY, CDR2 FYNNEI. V gave up 2 bases and J gave up 5 bases; unmatched junction bases: 5. The CDR3 spans 14 residues. The CDR3 DNA sequence: TGTGCCAGCAGTGAATCTCCGACAGGGACTGAAGCTTTCTTT. It encodes CASSESPTGTEAFF.

The chain carries TRBV6-5 and TRBJ1-2, with 8 bases that match TRBD1. This CDR3 is built from 15 residues. CDR1 and CDR2 from the germline V gene are MNHEY and SVGAGI. V shed 5 bases and J 5 bases; nucleotides not matched to a gene: 10. In DNA, the CDR3 is TGTGCCAGCAGTCGGTCACTCACAGGGGGATATGGCTACACCTTC. Its translation is CASSRSLTGGYGYTF.

The gene calls are TRBV5-4 and TRBJ2-1; 7 nucleotides agree with TRBD1. The V gene end was trimmed by 3 bases and the J gene end by 0 bases; junction bases not matched to a gene: 3. The CDR3 loop spans 15 amino acids. Germline V gives CDR1 SGHNT, CDR2 YYREEE (reference sequence). The CDR3 loop reads CASSSTGFSYNEQFF. The CDR3, as DNA: TGTGCCAGCAGCTCGACAGGGTTCTCCTACAATGAGCAGTTCTTC.

The rearrangement uses TRBV11-2 and TRBJ2-1; TRBD2 matches 8 bases. CDR3 size: 16 residues. Germline V gene lookup returns CDR1 SGHAT and CDR2 FQNNGV. The V gene end was trimmed by 5 bases and the J gene end by 1 base; junction bases not matched to a gene: 7. CDR3 nucleotides: TGTGCCAGCAGCATCTTACGGGGGGGATCCTACAATGAGCAGTTCTTC. It encodes CASSILRGGSYNEQFF.

The chain joins TRBV7-8 to TRBJ1-1; D might be TRBD1 (5 bases). This CDR3 has 18 amino acids. With 2 bases removed from V and 4 bases from J, the gap between germline ends came to 23 bases. CDR1 is SGHVS and CDR2 is FQNEAQ in the germline V gene. In DNA form, the CDR3 reads TGTGCCAGCAGCTTACGTCGGGGGACGGGAATACAGGTCACTGAAGCTTTCTTT. This encodes CASSLRRGTGIQVTEAFF. Variable domain in full (rest from reference TRBV7-8 and TRBJ1-1): GAGVSQSPRYKVAKRGQDVALRCDPISGHVSLFWYQQALGQGPEFLTYFQNEAQLDKSGLPSDRFFAERPEGSVSTLKIQRTQQEDSAVYLCASSLRRGTGIQVTEAFFGQGTRLTVV.

V is TRBV28 and J is TRBJ1-1, with TRBD1 matching 7 bases. In germline, CDR1 is MDHEN, CDR2 SYDVKM. There are 17 residues in the CDR3. The V and J ends lost 6 bases and 2 bases, in that order; junction bases with no gene match: 15. The CDR3 bases are TGTGCCAGCAGACCACCCAATCGACAGGGTCGTAACACTGAAGCTTTCTTT. This translates into CASRPPNRQGRNTEAFF. The full variable domain, its missing parts supplied by reference TRBV28 and TRBJ1-1, is DVKVTQSSRYLVKRTGEKVFLECVQDMDHENMFWYRQDPGLGLRLIYFSYDVKMKEKGDIPEGYSVSREKKERFSLILESASTNQTSMYLCASRPPNRQGRNTEAFFGQGTRLTVV.

The chain combines TRBV10-3 with TRBJ1-6; TRBD1 might be the D (5 bases). V was shortened by 4 bases and J by 2 bases, with 9 bases between the two germline ends. There are 15 residues in the CDR3. Germline CDR1 and CDR2: ENHRY and SYGVKD. The CDR3 loop reads CAISAGGTYNSPLHF. Here the CDR3 DNA reads TGTGCCATCAGTGCGGGGGGGACCTATAATTCACCCCTCCACTTT.

This clone was counted a single time. The rearrangement links TRBV18 to TRBJ1-2; 7 bases match TRBD1. Losses at the gene ends were 4 bases for V and 7 bases for J; bases not matched to a gene: 9. In germline, CDR1 is KGHSH, CDR2 LQKENI. The CDR3 sequence is 14 residues long. Written as DNA, the CDR3 is TGTGCCAGCTCACAAGCCGGGACAGAGCGTGGCTACACCTTC. The encoded protein is CASSQAGTERGYTF.

This chain links TRBV3-1 (or the pseudogene TRBV3-2) with TRBJ2-6; 9 nucleotides align to TRBD1. Germline V gene sequence: CDR1 LGHDT, CDR2 YNNKEL (reference sequence). There are 18 residues in the CDR3. V trimming: 1 base; J trimming: 2 bases; junction bases outside the gene matches: 6. This CDR3 is CASSQVPGTGTGANVLTF. The CDR3 DNA is TGTGCCAGCAGCCAAGTACCCGGGACAGGGACTGGGGCCAACGTCCTGACTTTC.